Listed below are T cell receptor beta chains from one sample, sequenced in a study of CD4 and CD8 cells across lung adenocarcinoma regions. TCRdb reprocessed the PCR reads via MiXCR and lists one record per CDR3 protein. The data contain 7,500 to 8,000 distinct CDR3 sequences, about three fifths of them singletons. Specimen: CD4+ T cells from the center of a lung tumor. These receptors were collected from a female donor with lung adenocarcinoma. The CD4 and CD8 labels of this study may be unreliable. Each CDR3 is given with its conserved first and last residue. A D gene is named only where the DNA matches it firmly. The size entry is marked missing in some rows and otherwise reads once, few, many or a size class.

cdr3_nt: TGTGCCAGCAGCCCAGAGGCAGGGGGGGACACTGAAGCTTTCTTT
cdr3_aa: CASSPEAGGDTEAFF
d_call: TRBD1
j_call: TRBJ1-1
clone_size: few
v_call: TRBV7-2

cdr3_nt: TGCGCCAGCAGCCAAATTTGGGACAGTACCTACGAGCAGTACTTC
cdr3_aa: CASSQIWDSTYEQYF
d_call: TRBD1
j_call: TRBJ2-7
clone_size: many
v_call: TRBV4-1

cdr3_nt: TGTGCCAGCAGTTTACTAGGGTTGGCGGGAGAGTCCTACGAGCAGTACTTC
cdr3_aa: CASSLLGLAGESYEQYF
d_call: TRBD2
j_call: TRBJ2-7
clone_size: medium-sized
v_call: TRBV27

cdr3_nt: TGTGCCAGCAGGGGTCGAGGGGCGGGGGGCAAAGATACCCAGTATTTT
cdr3_aa: CASRGRGAGGKDTQYF
d_call: TRBD2
j_call: TRBJ2-3
clone_size: few
v_call: TRBV27

cdr3_nt: TGTGCCAGCAGCCCCCAGACAGGGGCCGATACGCAGTATTTT
cdr3_aa: CASSPQTGADTQYF
d_call: TRBD1
j_call: TRBJ2-3
clone_size: NA
v_call: TRBV11-2

cdr3_nt: TGCGCCAGCAGTGACCCTAGCATCAACGAGCAGTACTTC
cdr3_aa: CASSDPSINEQYF
d_call: NA
j_call: TRBJ2-7
clone_size: NA
v_call: TRBV10-1

cdr3_nt: TGTGCCTCGACGGCCGCCGCAAACATGCAGTACTTC
cdr3_aa: CASTAAANMQYF
d_call: NA
j_call: TRBJ2-5
clone_size: NA
v_call: TRBV10-3

cdr3_nt: TGTGCCAGCAGTCCCGGGACAGGGTCATTGATCCACTCTGGGGCCAACGTCCTGACTTTC
cdr3_aa: CASSPGTGSLIHSGANVLTF
d_call: TRBD1
j_call: TRBJ2-6
clone_size: medium-sized
v_call: TRBV27

cdr3_nt: TGTGCCAGCAGTTTATTGAACAGGGCGGGAAGCCTCTACGAGCAGTACTTC
cdr3_aa: CASSLLNRAGSLYEQYF
d_call: NA
j_call: TRBJ2-7
clone_size: NA
v_call: TRBV27

cdr3_nt: TGCGCCAGCAGTGAGGTGAGATTCTATGGCTACACCTTC
cdr3_aa: CASSEVRFYGYTF
d_call: NA
j_call: TRBJ1-2
clone_size: many
v_call: TRBV10-2

cdr3_nt: TGTGCCAGCAGCTCACGCGGGGAGCTGTTTTTT
cdr3_aa: CASSSRGELFF
d_call: NA
j_call: TRBJ2-2
clone_size: few
v_call: TRBV6-1

cdr3_nt: TGTGCCAGCAGTAAAGAGGGACTAGCGTACACCGGGGAGCTGTTTTTT
cdr3_aa: CASSKEGLAYTGELFF
d_call: TRBD2
j_call: TRBJ2-2
clone_size: NA
v_call: TRBV6-1

cdr3_nt: TGTGCCAGCAGTGAGGCGACTAGCGGGAGGTTCGGGGCGCGGGAGCAGTACTTC
cdr3_aa: CASSEATSGRFGAREQYF
d_call: TRBD2
j_call: TRBJ2-5
clone_size: NA
v_call: TRBV10-3

cdr3_nt: TGCGCCAGCAGTGGGGCCGGGGGGAGCACAGATACGCAGTATTTT
cdr3_aa: CASSGAGGSTDTQYF
d_call: TRBD2
j_call: TRBJ2-3
clone_size: NA
v_call: TRBV10-1

cdr3_nt: TGTGCCAGCAGAGAAGCCGGGACAGGGTTTCGTGAGCAGTTCTTC
cdr3_aa: CASREAGTGFREQFF
d_call: TRBD1
j_call: TRBJ2-1
clone_size: NA
v_call: TRBV27

cdr3_nt: TGTGCCACCCGACTAGCGGGGGACACAGACATTCAGTACTTC
cdr3_aa: CATRLAGDTDIQYF
d_call: TRBD2
j_call: TRBJ2-4
clone_size: NA
v_call: TRBV10-3

cdr3_nt: TGTGCCAGCGCGGGGCTCGAGGGCCGGGACCAAGATACCCAGTACTTC
cdr3_aa: CASAGLEGRDQDTQYF
d_call: NA
j_call: TRBJ2-5
clone_size: NA
v_call: TRBV7-2

cdr3_nt: TGTGCCAGCAGCCAGGCCCGCGGGAAGAGCTCCTACAATGAGCAGTTCTTC
cdr3_aa: CASSQARGKSSYNEQFF
d_call: NA
j_call: TRBJ2-1
clone_size: hyperexpanded
v_call: TRBV27

cdr3_nt: TGCGCCAGCAGAGCCGGGACTAGCAATGAGCAGTTCTTC
cdr3_aa: CASRAGTSNEQFF
d_call: TRBD2
j_call: TRBJ2-1
clone_size: large
v_call: TRBV10-1

cdr3_nt: TGTGCCAGCAGCTCGAGACAGGGAAGTACTGAAGCTTTCTTT
cdr3_aa: CASSSRQGSTEAFF
d_call: TRBD1
j_call: TRBJ1-1
clone_size: NA
v_call: TRBV7-2

cdr3_nt: TGTGCCAGCAGCTTACTAGCGGGGCCCCAAGAGACCCAGTTCTTC
cdr3_aa: CASSLLAGPQETQFF
d_call: TRBD2
j_call: TRBJ2-1
clone_size: few
v_call: TRBV11-2

cdr3_nt: TGTGCCATCAGTGCGGGGGGGCGGATTGAGCAGTTCTTC
cdr3_aa: CAISAGGRIEQFF
d_call: TRBD2
j_call: TRBJ2-1
clone_size: NA
v_call: TRBV10-3

cdr3_nt: TGTGCCAGCAGCCAAGATCGGGGACGAGCACTAGCCAAAAACATTCAGTACTTC
cdr3_aa: CASSQDRGRALAKNIQYF
d_call: NA
j_call: TRBJ2-4
clone_size: NA
v_call: TRBV4-2

cdr3_nt: TGCGCCAGCAGTGAGTCTGGGGGTTCCTACGAGCAGTACTTC
cdr3_aa: CASSESGGSYEQYF
d_call: NA
j_call: TRBJ2-7
clone_size: NA
v_call: TRBV10-1

cdr3_nt: TGTGCCAGCAGGATGTACACTAGCGGGAGAATCTACGAGCAGTACTTC
cdr3_aa: CASRMYTSGRIYEQYF
d_call: TRBD2
j_call: TRBJ2-7
clone_size: once
v_call: TRBV7-8

cdr3_nt: TGTGCCAGCACGGGGCTAGCAAGGGATACGCAGTATTTT
cdr3_aa: CASTGLARDTQYF
d_call: NA
j_call: TRBJ2-3
clone_size: few
v_call: TRBV6-1

cdr3_nt: TGTGCGCAGCTCGGGGGCGGGGACAAAGACACTCAGTACTTC
cdr3_aa: CAQLGGGDKDTQYF
d_call: NA
j_call: TRBJ2-4
clone_size: NA
v_call: TRBV27

cdr3_nt: TGTGCCAGCAGTGAGGTCCCTGACGGGAAGCAGTTCTTC
cdr3_aa: CASSEVPDGKQFF
d_call: NA
j_call: TRBJ2-1
clone_size: NA
v_call: TRBV6-1

cdr3_nt: TGTGCGGGCCGAGGGGGGGGTGACCCAGATACGCAGTACTTC
cdr3_aa: CAGRGGGDPDTQYF
d_call: NA
j_call: TRBJ2-5
clone_size: NA
v_call: TRBV10-3

cdr3_nt: TGTGCCAGCAGTGATCGGGGGAACACCGGGGAGCTGTTTTTT
cdr3_aa: CASSDRGNTGELFF
d_call: NA
j_call: TRBJ2-2
clone_size: large
v_call: TRBV25-1

cdr3_nt: TGTGCCAGCAGCAGGGGGTCTGAAAACGAGCAGTACTTC
cdr3_aa: CASSRGSENEQYF
d_call: TRBD1
j_call: TRBJ2-7
clone_size: few
v_call: TRBV6-1

cdr3_nt: TGTGCCAGCAGTTCCCGAGGGGCGGGAGGGAAAGAGACGCAGTATTTC
cdr3_aa: CASSSRGAGGKETQYF
d_call: TRBD2
j_call: TRBJ2-3
clone_size: NA
v_call: TRBV27

cdr3_nt: TGTGCCAGCAGGTATCAACTAGCAGGGGCCAATGAGCAGTACTTC
cdr3_aa: CASRYQLAGANEQYF
d_call: NA
j_call: TRBJ2-7
clone_size: NA
v_call: TRBV6-5

cdr3_nt: TGTGCCAGCACCTCCGGGCAGGGGGATGGCTACACCTTC
cdr3_aa: CASTSGQGDGYTF
d_call: TRBD1
j_call: TRBJ1-2
clone_size: NA
v_call: TRBV27

cdr3_nt: TGTGCCAGCAGCTTAGAGGCGGTAGCCTACAATGAGCAGTTCTTC
cdr3_aa: CASSLEAVAYNEQFF
d_call: NA
j_call: TRBJ2-1
clone_size: many
v_call: TRBV7-6

cdr3_nt: TGTGCGGGGCGACTGGGCGGGGACCAAGAGACCCAGTACTTC
cdr3_aa: CAGRLGGDQETQYF
d_call: NA
j_call: TRBJ2-5
clone_size: once
v_call: TRBV10-3

cdr3_nt: TGTGCCAGCAGTCAGAGCGGTAATACGCAGTATTTT
cdr3_aa: CASSQSGNTQYF
d_call: NA
j_call: TRBJ2-3
clone_size: NA
v_call: TRBV27

cdr3_nt: TGTGCCAGCAGTGACTACAGGGTCCACGAGCAGTACTTC
cdr3_aa: CASSDYRVHEQYF
d_call: NA
j_call: TRBJ2-7
clone_size: few
v_call: TRBV6-1

cdr3_nt: TGTGCCAGCAGCTTAGCAGCGGGATCTCCCTACGAGCAGTACTTC
cdr3_aa: CASSLAAGSPYEQYF
d_call: TRBD2
j_call: TRBJ2-7
clone_size: NA
v_call: TRBV11-3

cdr3_nt: TGTGCCAGCAGCGTAGCGGGGGGGAATAACATTCAGTACTTC
cdr3_aa: CASSVAGGNNIQYF
d_call: TRBD2
j_call: TRBJ2-4
clone_size: once
v_call: TRBV6-1

cdr3_nt: TGTGCCAGCATGCCGACGCCCCCTAGAGAGACCCAGTACTTC
cdr3_aa: CASMPTPPRETQYF
d_call: NA
j_call: TRBJ2-5
clone_size: few
v_call: TRBV27

cdr3_nt: TGTGCCAGCAGTTCCTTTGGGACTAGCTCGTACGAGCAGTACTTC
cdr3_aa: CASSSFGTSSYEQYF
d_call: TRBD2
j_call: TRBJ2-7
clone_size: NA
v_call: TRBV27